The 24 T cell receptor beta chains given below trace back to one sample, sequenced in a study of glioma-infiltrating T cells after dendritic cell vaccination. Here immunoSEQ multiplex PCR was the method, and the copy in TCRdb shows in-frame clones only, minus some. The sample holds almost 65,000 clones, approximately 85% seen once. The sequences come from blood, collected before dendritic cell vaccination. These receptor sequences come from a human donor with glioblastoma.

This clone was counted a single time. The chain links TRBV6-4 to TRBJ1-3; possibly TRBD1 for D (6 bases). CDR1 and CDR2 from the germline V gene are MRHNA and SNTAGT. V was clipped by 3 bases and J by 9 bases, with 15 bases between them. The CDR3 has 14 residues. The DNA of the CDR3 is TGTGCCAGCAGTGAAAGGGGAGGGGGGTGCACCATATATTTT. Its protein product is CASSERGGGCTIYF.

This chain uses TRBV19 with TRBJ1-1, with a weak D call TRBD1 (6 bases). Germline lookup yields CDR1 LNHDA and CDR2 SQIVND (reference sequence). The CDR3 is made up of 13 amino acids. The V and J ends lost 4 bases and 6 bases respectively, with 12 bases between them. CDR3 bases: TGTGCCAGTAGTAACCGACAGGTCGCTGAAGCTTTCTTT. Amino acids: CASSNRQVAEAFF.

J is TRBJ1-5 and V is TRBV28; D gene unclear. CDR3 length equals 14 residues. CDR1 and CDR2 (germline): MDHEN, SYDVKM. The ends were cut back, 7 bases at V and 5 bases at J, with 15 bases in the middle. CDR3 sequence (DNA): TGTGCCAGCACCTTAACCCGCGGGGATCAGCCCCAGCATTTT. Its translation is CASTLTRGDQPQHF.

The V and J genes are TRBV15 and TRBJ1-4; the D gene is possibly TRBD1 (5 bases). Germline V gives CDR1 LNHNV, CDR2 YYDKDF (reference sequence). The germline V and J ends were trimmed by 0 bases and 6 bases, with 8 bases remaining between them. CDR3 size: 14 residues. The CDR3 spells CATSRDEGDEKLFF. CDR3 bases: TGTGCCACCAGCAGAGATGAAGGGGATGAAAAACTGTTTTTT.

The chain is built from TRBV19 and TRBJ1-5, with D hard to call. The V end was cut by 8 bases, the J end by 0 bases, with 11 bases between. From germline, CDR1 is LNHDA and CDR2 SQIVND (reference sequence). This CDR3 spans 14 amino acids. The CDR3 sequence is CASVVAASNQPQHF. The CDR3 region has the DNA TGTGCCAGTGTTGTAGCTGCTAGCAATCAGCCCCAGCATTTT.

This clone was picked up one time. The chain links TRBV7-8 to TRBJ1-6, with 8 bases fitting TRBD1. Trimming at V came to 3 bases and at J to 7 bases, leaving 8 bases not matched to a gene. This CDR3 comprises 16 residues. Per the germline V gene, CDR1 is SGHVS and CDR2 is FQNEAQ. The CDR3 here is CASSLAGGEWNSPLHF. CDR3 sequence (DNA): TGTGCCAGCAGCTTGGCAGGGGGCGAGTGGAATTCACCCCTCCACTTT.

The rearrangement links TRBV7-6 to TRBJ1-5; TRBD1 agrees at 10 bases. The trim removed 1 base at V and 1 base at J, leaving 13 bases unmatched. This CDR3 is 20 amino acids long. Germline-derived CDR1 and CDR2 are SGHVS and FNYEAQ. The DNA of the CDR3 is TGTGCCAGCAGCTTAGGGGACTCCGGGACAGGGGTTAAGAGCAATCAGCCCCAGCATTTT. It encodes CASSLGDSGTGVKSNQPQHF.

The CDR3, as DNA: TGCGCCAGCAGCGAAGGGGCGACTAACTATGGCTACACCTTC. It codes for CASSEGATNYGYTF. This chain connects TRBV5-1 to TRBJ1-2; possibly TRBD1 for D (5 bases). The V gene's germline CDR1 is SGHRS and CDR2 YFSETQ. CDR3 length: 14 residues. The ends were cut back, 4 bases at V and 0 bases at J, with 10 bases in the middle.

The chain uses TRBV10-3 and TRBJ2-3, with 10 bases aligning to TRBD2. The CDR3 length is 15 residues. Looked up from germline, CDR1 is ENHRY and CDR2 is SYGVKD. With V trimmed by 6 bases and J by 3 bases, 6 bases remained unmatched. CDR3 nucleotide sequence: TGTGCCATCAGGCGTAGCGGGGGGCCGACAGATACGCAGTATTTT. Translated, it gives CAIRRSGGPTDTQYF.

This chain joins TRBV28 and TRBJ1-4; the D gene is possibly TRBD1 (5 bases). Germline-derived CDR1 and CDR2 are MDHEN and SYDVKM. Trimming left V 6 bases short and J 7 bases short, with 9 bases between. The CDR3 spans 12 residues. CDR3 coding DNA: TGTGCCAGCAGCGGTAGGGGTGAAAAACTGTTTTTT. Translating it yields CASSGRGEKLFF.

The rearrangement uses TRBV7-9 and TRBJ1-2, with D unclear. Germline lookup yields CDR1 SEHNR and CDR2 FQNEAQ (reference sequence). The CDR3 spans 12 residues. Trimming cost V 2 bases and J 14 bases, with 15 bases left between them. In DNA form, the CDR3 reads TGTGCCAGCAGCTTAAGTTTAGAGGGTCAAACCTTC. Translating gives CASSLSLEGQTF.

The chain has TRBV18 and TRBJ2-1; TRBD2 aligns across 8 bases. The germline gives CDR1 KGHSH, CDR2 LQKENI. V was pared by 3 bases and J by 4 bases, with 8 bases of the junction left unmatched. This CDR3 region has 16 residues. As DNA, the CDR3 is TGTGCCAGCTCACCCTCTACTAGCGGTCGATACAATGAGCAGTTCTTC. This sequence encodes CASSPSTSGRYNEQFF.

This clone was seen more than once but under ten times. The chain employs TRBV28 and TRBJ1-5, with 7 bases fitting TRBD1. The J segment lost 4 bases and the V segment lost 7 bases, leaving 7 bases of the junction unmatched. In germline, CDR1 is MDHEN, CDR2 SYDVKM. There are 14 residues in the CDR3. This CDR3 is CASILTGSNQPQHF. In nucleotides, the CDR3 is TGTGCCAGCATCCTGACAGGGAGTAATCAGCCCCAGCATTTT.

V usage is TRBV5-4 and J usage is TRBJ2-3; D is unclear. The CDR3 has 14 residues. V was clipped by 2 bases and J by 5 bases, with 12 bases between them. The germline gives CDR1 SGHNT, CDR2 YYREEE (reference sequence). CDR3 coding DNA: TGTGCCAGCAGCTTTAGTCACCCGGGAGATACGCAGTATTTT. Amino acid sequence: CASSFSHPGDTQYF.

The chain combines TRBV10-2 with TRBJ2-1, with a possible D match to TRBD2 (5 bases). V dropped 3 bases and J dropped 5 bases, with 14 bases sitting between them. Per germline, CDR1 WSHSY and CDR2 SAAADI. The CDR3 is 15 residues long. Written as DNA, the CDR3 is TGCGCCAGCAGTGACAACACTAGACGAAACAATGAGCAGTTCTTC. This encodes CASSDNTRRNNEQFF.

The chain is built from TRBV5-1 and TRBJ1-4, with a tentative D call TRBD1 (6 bases). Germline CDR1 and CDR2: SGHRS and YFSETQ. This CDR3 has 14 amino acids. Trimming shortened V by 1 base and J by 6 bases, and 10 bases separated the two germline ends. The DNA of the CDR3 is TGCGCCAGCAGCTTGACCAGGGGAGATGAAAAACTGTTTTTT. It specifies CASSLTRGDEKLFF.

Points on this clone: Other DNA sequences in the sample encode the same CDR3. The chain couples TRBV6-6 to TRBJ1-2; TRBD1 matches at 7 bases. This CDR3 comprises 13 residues. J lost 4 bases, V lost 5 bases, and 4 bases had no gene match. The germline gives CDR1 MNHNY, CDR2 SVGAGI (reference sequence). The CDR3 loop is CASSQGQFYGYTF. CDR3 in DNA: TGTGCCAGCAGTCAGGGACAGTTCTATGGCTACACCTTC.

CDR3 DNA: TGCGCCAGCAGTGAACTCCAGGCAGGAGCTTTCTTT. It is translated as CASSELQAGAFF. The genes are TRBV10-2 and TRBJ1-1, with D unclear. The germline CDR1 and CDR2 sequences are WSHSY and SAAADI. Trimming stripped 3 bases from V and 10 bases from J, with 12 bases between. There are 12 residues in the CDR3.

For the CDR3, the DNA is TGTGCCAGCAGCTTGGTCGTGGCAAACATTCAGTACTTC. It translates to CASSLVVANIQYF. V gene TRBV7-2 combines with J gene TRBJ2-4, with no clear D. The germline V gene encodes CDR1 SGHTA and CDR2 FQGNSA. The CDR3 extends over 13 amino acids. Between the trimmed V and J ends, which lost 3 bases and 6 bases, there was a span of 9 bases.

The CDR3 sequence: CASTQGASPLHF. CDR3 DNA sequence: TGTGCCAGCACTCAGGGGGCTTCACCCCTCCACTTT. The rearrangement uses TRBV25-1 and TRBJ1-6; TRBD1 matches 8 bases. Trimming took 7 bases from V and 9 from J; bases not matched to a gene: 2. CDR3 size: 12 residues. Germline values: CDR1 MGHDK, CDR2 SYGVNS.

V is TRBV2 and J is TRBJ1-2; weak D call: TRBD1 (5 bases). The CDR3 has 13 residues. The V end lost 4 bases, the J end lost 4 bases, and 10 bases lay between the germline ends. Germline V gene data show CDR1 as SNHLY and CDR2 as FYNNEI. CDR3 sequence reads: CASSVQGLYGYTF. The CDR3 DNA reads as TGTGCCAGCAGTGTTCAGGGTCTCTATGGCTACACCTTC.

This chain connects TRBV28 to TRBJ1-4; D ambiguous. The CDR3 sequence is 15 residues long. The V and J ends lost 6 bases and 8 bases respectively, with 19 bases between them. Germline CDR1 is MDHEN and CDR2 is SYDVKM. CDR3 DNA sequence: TGTGCCAGCAGCCATGGAGGAGGGCCGGGAGAAAAACTGTTTTTT. Translating it yields CASSHGGGPGEKLFF.

The chain employs TRBV5-1 and TRBJ2-2; 10 bases align to TRBD2. The CDR3 is made up of 16 amino acids. The ends lost 4 bases at V and 4 bases at J; junction bases unmatched: 7. Germline loops: CDR1 SGHRS, CDR2 YFSETQ. The CDR3 DNA is TGCGCCAGCAGCACTGCTAGCGGGGGTAGCACCGGGGAGCTGTTTTTT. Its protein product is CASSTASGGSTGELFF.

This sequence joins TRBV6-1 and TRBJ1-4; D possibly corresponds to TRBD1 (5 bases). The CDR3 runs 14 residues. Germline V gene sequence: CDR1 MNHNS, CDR2 SASEGT. The germline V and J ends were trimmed by 4 bases and 8 bases, with 14 bases remaining between them. CDR3 amino acids: CASSAGGVGEKLFF. The DNA for the CDR3 is TGTGCCAGCAGTGCGGGAGGGGTCGGCGAAAAACTGTTTTTT.